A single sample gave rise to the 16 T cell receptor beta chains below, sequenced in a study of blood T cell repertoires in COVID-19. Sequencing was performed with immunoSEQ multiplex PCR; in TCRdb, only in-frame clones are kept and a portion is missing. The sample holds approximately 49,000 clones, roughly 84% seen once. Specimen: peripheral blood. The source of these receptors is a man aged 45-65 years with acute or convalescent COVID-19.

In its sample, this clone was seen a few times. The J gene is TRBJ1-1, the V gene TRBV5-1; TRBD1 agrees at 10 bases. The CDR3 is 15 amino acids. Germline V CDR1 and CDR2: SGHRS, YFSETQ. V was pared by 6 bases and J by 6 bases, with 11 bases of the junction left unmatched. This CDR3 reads CASTGQGTFESEAFF. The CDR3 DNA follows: TGCGCCAGCACGGGACAGGGGACCTTTGAGTCTGAAGCTTTCTTT.

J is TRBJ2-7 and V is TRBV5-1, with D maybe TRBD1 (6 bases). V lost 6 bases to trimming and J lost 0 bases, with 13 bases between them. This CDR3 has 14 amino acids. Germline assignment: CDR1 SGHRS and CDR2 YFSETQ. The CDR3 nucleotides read TGCGCCAGCAAGACGGGGACAAGCTCCTACGAGCAGTACTTC. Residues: CASKTGTSSYEQYF.

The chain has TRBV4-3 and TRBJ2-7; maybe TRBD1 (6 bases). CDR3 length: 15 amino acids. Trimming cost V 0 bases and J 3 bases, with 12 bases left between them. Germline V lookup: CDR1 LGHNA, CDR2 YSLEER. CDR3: CASSQETGHLYEQYF. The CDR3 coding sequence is TGCGCCAGCAGCCAAGAAACGGGACACCTCTACGAGCAGTACTTC.

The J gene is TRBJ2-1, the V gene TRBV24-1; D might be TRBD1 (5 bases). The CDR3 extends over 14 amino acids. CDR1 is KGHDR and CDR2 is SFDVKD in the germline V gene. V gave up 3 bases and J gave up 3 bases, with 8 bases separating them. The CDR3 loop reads CATSDRQYYNEQFF. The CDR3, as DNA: TGTGCCACCAGTGATCGACAGTACTACAATGAGCAGTTCTTC.

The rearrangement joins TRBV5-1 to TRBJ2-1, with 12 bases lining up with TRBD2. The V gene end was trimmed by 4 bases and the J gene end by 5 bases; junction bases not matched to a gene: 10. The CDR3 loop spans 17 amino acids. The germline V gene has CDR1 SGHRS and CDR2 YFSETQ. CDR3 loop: CASSLPLAGGSHNEQFF. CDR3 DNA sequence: TGCGCCAGCAGCCTCCCACTAGCGGGAGGATCCCACAATGAGCAGTTCTTC.

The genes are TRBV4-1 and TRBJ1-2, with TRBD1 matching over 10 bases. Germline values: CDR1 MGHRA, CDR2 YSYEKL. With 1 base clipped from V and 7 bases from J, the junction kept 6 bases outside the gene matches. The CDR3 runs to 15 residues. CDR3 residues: CASSQADRGLSGYTF. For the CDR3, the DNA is TGCGCCAGCAGCCAAGCGGACAGGGGGTTAAGTGGCTACACCTTC.

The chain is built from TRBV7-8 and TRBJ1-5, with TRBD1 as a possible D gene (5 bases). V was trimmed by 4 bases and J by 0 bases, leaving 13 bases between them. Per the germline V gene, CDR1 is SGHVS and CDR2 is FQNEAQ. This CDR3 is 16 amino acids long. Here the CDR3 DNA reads TGTGCCAGCAGCTCCACTTCAGGGTATAGCAATCAGCCCCAGCATTTT. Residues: CASSSTSGYSNQPQHF. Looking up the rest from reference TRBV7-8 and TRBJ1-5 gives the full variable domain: GAGVSQSPRYKVAKRGQDVALRCDPISGHVSLFWYQQALGQGPEFLTYFQNEAQLDKSGLPSDRFFAERPEGSVSTLKIQRTQQEDSAVYLCASSSTSGYSNQPQHFGDGTRLSIL.

The chain's CDR3 is CASSLGGRRYEQYF. The CDR3 nucleotides are TGCGCCAGCAGCTTGGGCGGGAGGAGGTACGAGCAGTACTTC. This rearrangement joins TRBV5-1 to TRBJ2-7; TRBD2 matches at 8 bases. This CDR3 comprises 14 residues. Germline CDR1 is SGHRS and CDR2 is YFSETQ. V was pared by 0 bases and J by 4 bases, with 3 bases of the junction left unmatched.

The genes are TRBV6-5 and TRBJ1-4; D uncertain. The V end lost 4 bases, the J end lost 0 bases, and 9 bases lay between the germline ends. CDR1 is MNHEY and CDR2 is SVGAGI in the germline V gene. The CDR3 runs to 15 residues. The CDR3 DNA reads TGTGCCAGCAGTTTGGGCAGAACAACTAATGAAAAACTGTTTTTT. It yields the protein CASSLGRTTNEKLFF.

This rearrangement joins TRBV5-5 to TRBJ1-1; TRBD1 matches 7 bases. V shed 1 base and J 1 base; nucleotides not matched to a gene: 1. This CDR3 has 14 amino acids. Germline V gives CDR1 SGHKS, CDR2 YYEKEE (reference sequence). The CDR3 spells CASSLRTGNTEAFF. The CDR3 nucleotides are TGTGCCAGCAGCTTGAGGACAGGGAACACTGAAGCTTTCTTT.

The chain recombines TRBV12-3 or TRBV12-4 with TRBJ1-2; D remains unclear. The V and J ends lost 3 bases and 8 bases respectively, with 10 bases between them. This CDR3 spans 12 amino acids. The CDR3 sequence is CASSLRVGGYTF. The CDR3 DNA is TGTGCCAGCAGTTTGCGGGTCGGCGGCTACACCTTC.

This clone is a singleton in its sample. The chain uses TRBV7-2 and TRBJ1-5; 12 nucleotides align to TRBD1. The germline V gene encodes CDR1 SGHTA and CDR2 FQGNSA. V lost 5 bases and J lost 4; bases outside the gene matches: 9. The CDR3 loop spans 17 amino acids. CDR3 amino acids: CASSPVRGQGANQPQHF. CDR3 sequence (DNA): TGTGCCAGCAGCCCAGTCAGGGGACAGGGGGCGAATCAGCCCCAGCATTTT.

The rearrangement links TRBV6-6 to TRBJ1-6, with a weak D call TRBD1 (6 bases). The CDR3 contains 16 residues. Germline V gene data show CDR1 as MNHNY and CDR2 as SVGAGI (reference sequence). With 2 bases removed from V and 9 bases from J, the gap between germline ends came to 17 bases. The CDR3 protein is CASSYPPGAPFSPLHF. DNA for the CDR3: TGTGCCAGCAGTTACCCCCCAGGGGCCCCTTTTTCACCCCTCCACTTT.

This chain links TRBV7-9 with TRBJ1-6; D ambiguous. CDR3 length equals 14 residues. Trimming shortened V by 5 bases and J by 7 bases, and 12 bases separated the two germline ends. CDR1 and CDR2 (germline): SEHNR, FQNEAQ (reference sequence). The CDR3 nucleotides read TGTGCCAGCAGCAGTACCGGAGGGAATTCACCCCTCCACTTT. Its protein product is CASSSTGGNSPLHF.

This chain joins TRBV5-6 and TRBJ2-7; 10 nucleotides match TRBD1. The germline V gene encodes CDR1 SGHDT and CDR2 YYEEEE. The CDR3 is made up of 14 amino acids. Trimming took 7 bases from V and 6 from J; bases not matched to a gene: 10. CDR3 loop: CASLSRDRGFEQYF. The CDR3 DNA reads TGTGCCAGCCTCTCGCGGGACAGGGGCTTCGAGCAGTACTTC.

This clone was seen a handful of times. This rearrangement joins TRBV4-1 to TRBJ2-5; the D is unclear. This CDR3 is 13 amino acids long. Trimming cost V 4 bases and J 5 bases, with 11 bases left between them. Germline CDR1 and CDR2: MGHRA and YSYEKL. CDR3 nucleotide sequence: TGCGCCAGCAGCCTAGCAGTAGGTGAGACCCAGTACTTC. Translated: CASSLAVGETQYF.